A selection of T cell receptor beta chains follows, all from one sample in a study of blood T cells in healthy people across ages. One entry per CDR3 protein results from TCRdb running MiXCR on the 5' RACE reads. The sample has roughly 900,000 distinct CDR3 sequences; around 30% are singletons. The sequenced sample was blood. The receptors come from a woman of 80 years or more in good health. The CDR3 runs from the conserved cysteine through the conserved F or W. Each record gives: D gene, clone size, V gene, J gene, CDR3 protein, CDR3 DNA. The D gene is left open where the match is weak. Rows give clone size only sometimes, using once, few, many, or a class for an expanded clone.

D gene: -
clone size: -
V gene: TRBV10-2
J gene: TRBJ1-1
CDR3 protein: CASRDGQGMNTEAFF
CDR3 DNA: TGCGCCAGCAGGGACGGGCAAGGAATGAACACTGAAGCTTTCTTT

D gene: TRBD1
clone size: -
V gene: TRBV30
J gene: TRBJ1-6
CDR3 protein: CAWGTGAMVALHF
CDR3 DNA: TGTGCCTGGGGGACAGGCGCAATGGTGGCCCTCCACTTT

D gene: TRBD1
clone size: many
V gene: TRBV20-1
J gene: TRBJ2-4
CDR3 protein: CSAFQPSGGKNIQYF
CDR3 DNA: TGCAGTGCTTTTCAGCCCTCAGGGGGCAAAAACATTCAGTACTTC

D gene: TRBD2
clone size: many
V gene: TRBV20-1
J gene: TRBJ2-3
CDR3 protein: CSARVGLGTSTQYF
CDR3 DNA: TGCAGTGCTAGAGTAGGACTAGGTACGAGCACGCAGTATTTT

D gene: -
clone size: many
V gene: TRBV7-2
J gene: TRBJ1-2
CDR3 protein: CASSLKHSLYGYTF
CDR3 DNA: TGTGCCAGCAGCTTAAAACACTCCCTTTATGGCTACACCTTC

D gene: TRBD2
clone size: few
V gene: TRBV7-2
J gene: TRBJ2-2
CDR3 protein: CASSFVSGGAFGELFF
CDR3 DNA: TGTGCCAGCAGCTTTGTGAGCGGGGGGGCCTTCGGGGAGCTGTTTTTT

D gene: -
clone size: many
V gene: TRBV9
J gene: TRBJ2-5
CDR3 protein: CASSVSPQETQYF
CDR3 DNA: TGTGCCAGCAGCGTATCCCCACAAGAGACCCAGTACTTC

D gene: -
clone size: many
V gene: TRBV7-9
J gene: TRBJ1-4
CDR3 protein: CASSWQGGEKLFF
CDR3 DNA: TGTGCCAGCAGCTGGCAGGGAGGCGAAAAACTGTTTTTT

D gene: -
clone size: -
V gene: TRBV3-1
J gene: TRBJ1-6
CDR3 protein: CASSQAQGAYNSPLHF
CDR3 DNA: TGTGCCAGCAGCCAAGCCCAGGGTGCCTATAATTCACCCCTCCACTTT

D gene: -
clone size: few
V gene: TRBV30
J gene: TRBJ1-4
CDR3 protein: CAWSEAALGKLFF
CDR3 DNA: TGTGCCTGGAGTGAGGCAGCCCTTGGAAAACTGTTTTTT

D gene: TRBD1
clone size: many
V gene: TRBV20-1
J gene: TRBJ1-2
CDR3 protein: CSARDSWTGGYGYTF
CDR3 DNA: TGCAGTGCTAGAGATTCTTGGACAGGGGGCTATGGCTACACCTTC

D gene: TRBD1
clone size: many
V gene: TRBV7-2
J gene: TRBJ2-3
CDR3 protein: CASSLGTEGDTQYF
CDR3 DNA: TGTGCCAGCAGCCTTGGGACAGAGGGGGATACGCAGTATTTT

D gene: TRBD2
clone size: many
V gene: TRBV7-2
J gene: TRBJ2-1
CDR3 protein: CASSLVGTSRGNEQFF
CDR3 DNA: TGTGCCAGCAGCTTAGTAGGGACTAGCAGAGGTAATGAGCAGTTCTTC

D gene: TRBD1
clone size: few
V gene: TRBV2
J gene: TRBJ1-6
CDR3 protein: CASVRDRGNWPPHF
CDR3 DNA: TGTGCCAGCGTGCGGGACAGGGGGAATTGGCCCCCCCACTTT

D gene: -
clone size: -
V gene: TRBV20-1
J gene: TRBJ2-1
CDR3 protein: CSASEYNEQFF
CDR3 DNA: TGCAGTGCTAGCGAATACAATGAGCAGTTCTTC

D gene: -
clone size: -
V gene: TRBV5-6
J gene: TRBJ2-7
CDR3 protein: CASSLGCYNEQYF
CDR3 DNA: TGTGCCAGCAGCTTGGGGTGCTACAACGAGCAGTACTTC

D gene: TRBD1
clone size: -
V gene: TRBV28
J gene: TRBJ1-2
CDR3 protein: CASSPMTGQSYGYTF
CDR3 DNA: TGTGCCAGCAGTCCGATGACAGGGCAGAGCTATGGCTACACCTTC

D gene: -
clone size: few
V gene: TRBV30
J gene: TRBJ1-1
CDR3 protein: CAWKALNTEAFF
CDR3 DNA: TGTGCCTGGAAGGCATTAAACACTGAAGCTTTCTTT

D gene: -
clone size: -
V gene: TRBV5-5
J gene: TRBJ1-2
CDR3 protein: CASSLFLGKDNYGYTF
CDR3 DNA: TGTGCCAGCAGCTTGTTCCTCGGCAAGGATAACTATGGCTACACCTTC

D gene: TRBD2
clone size: once
V gene: TRBV12-3/TRBV12-4
J gene: TRBJ2-3
CDR3 protein: CASSFLAGRTTGTDAQYF
CDR3 DNA: TGTGCCAGCAGTTTTCTAGCGGGCCGTACCACGGGAACAGATGCGCAATATTTT

D gene: -
clone size: many
V gene: TRBV6-1
J gene: TRBJ1-2
CDR3 protein: CASSENRVDGYTF
CDR3 DNA: TGTGCCAGCAGTGAAAACAGGGTTGACGGCTACACCTTC

D gene: TRBD2
clone size: once
V gene: TRBV7-8
J gene: TRBJ2-7
CDR3 protein: CASSLEPGLAVYEQYF
CDR3 DNA: TGTGCCAGCAGCCTAGAGCCGGGACTAGCGGTCTACGAGCAGTACTTC

D gene: TRBD1
clone size: -
V gene: TRBV20-1
J gene: TRBJ1-5
CDR3 protein: CSARAGRGLNQPQHF
CDR3 DNA: TGCAGTGCTAGGGCAGGGAGGGGGCTTAATCAGCCCCAGCATTTT

D gene: -
clone size: many
V gene: TRBV3-1
J gene: TRBJ2-4
CDR3 protein: CASSPGWQGRNIQYF
CDR3 DNA: TGTGCCAGCAGCCCCGGTTGGCAGGGGCGAAACATTCAGTACTTC

D gene: TRBD1
clone size: -
V gene: TRBV5-6
J gene: TRBJ1-4
CDR3 protein: CASSHRGLGEKLFF
CDR3 DNA: TGTGCCAGCAGCCACAGGGGGCTAGGGGAAAAACTGTTTTTT

D gene: TRBD1
clone size: -
V gene: TRBV6-6
J gene: TRBJ1-3
CDR3 protein: CASSLGTGLGITIYF
CDR3 DNA: TGTGCCAGCAGTTTGGGGACAGGGTTGGGGATTACCATATATTTT

D gene: TRBD2
clone size: many
V gene: TRBV11-2
J gene: TRBJ2-1
CDR3 protein: CASSLGLAGNEQFF
CDR3 DNA: TGTGCCAGCAGCTTGGGACTAGCGGGAAATGAGCAGTTCTTC

D gene: -
clone size: -
V gene: TRBV4-2
J gene: TRBJ2-3
CDR3 protein: CASSLNFGQPTDTQYF
CDR3 DNA: TGTGCCAGCAGCCTCAACTTCGGCCAGCCCACAGATACGCAGTATTTT

D gene: TRBD2
clone size: -
V gene: TRBV6-1
J gene: TRBJ2-7
CDR3 protein: CASRRLAGNAYEQYF
CDR3 DNA: TGTGCCAGCAGGAGACTAGCGGGAAACGCCTACGAGCAGTACTTC

D gene: -
clone size: -
V gene: TRBV12-3/TRBV12-4
J gene: TRBJ2-3
CDR3 protein: CASSPRGRGTDAQYF
CDR3 DNA: TGTGCCAGCAGTCCCCGGGGCAGGGGCACAGATGCGCAATATTTT

D gene: -
clone size: few
V gene: TRBV20-1
J gene: TRBJ1-1
CDR3 protein: CSARVEGVNTEAFF
CDR3 DNA: TGCAGTGCTAGAGTGGAGGGAGTGAACACTGAAGCTTTCTTT

D gene: TRBD1
clone size: few
V gene: TRBV20-1
J gene: TRBJ1-5
CDR3 protein: CSGGTGGSQPQHF
CDR3 DNA: TGCAGTGGTGGGACAGGGGGCTCTCAGCCCCAGCATTTT

D gene: TRBD1
clone size: -
V gene: TRBV7-2
J gene: TRBJ2-1
CDR3 protein: CASSLGRTGPYEQFF
CDR3 DNA: TGTGCCAGCAGCTTGGGAAGGACAGGGCCGTATGAGCAGTTCTTC

D gene: -
clone size: -
V gene: TRBV5-1
J gene: TRBJ1-5
CDR3 protein: CASSLGAGGRYQPQHF
CDR3 DNA: TGCGCCAGCAGCTTGGGTGCGGGGGGTCGCTATCAGCCCCAGCATTTT

D gene: TRBD1
clone size: many
V gene: TRBV12-3/TRBV12-4
J gene: TRBJ2-3
CDR3 protein: CASSPTGGNYNTQYF
CDR3 DNA: TGTGCCAGCAGTCCCACAGGGGGGAACTATAATACGCAGTATTTT